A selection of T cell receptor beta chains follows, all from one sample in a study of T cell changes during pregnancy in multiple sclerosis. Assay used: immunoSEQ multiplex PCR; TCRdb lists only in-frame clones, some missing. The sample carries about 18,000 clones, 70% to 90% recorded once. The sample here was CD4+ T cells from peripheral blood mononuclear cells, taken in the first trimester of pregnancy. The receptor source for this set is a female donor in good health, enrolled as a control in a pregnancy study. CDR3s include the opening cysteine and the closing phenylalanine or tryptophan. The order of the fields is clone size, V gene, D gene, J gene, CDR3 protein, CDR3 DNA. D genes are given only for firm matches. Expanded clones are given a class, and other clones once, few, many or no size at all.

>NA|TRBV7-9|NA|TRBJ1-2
CASSFQSRDYGYTF
TGTGCCAGCAGCTTCCAGTCTCGGGACTATGGCTACACCTTC
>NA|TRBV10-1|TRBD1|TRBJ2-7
CASRKTGEYYEQYF
TGCGCCAGCAGAAAGACAGGGGAGTACTACGAGCAGTACTTC
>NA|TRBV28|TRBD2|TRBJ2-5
CASNAPTGLAARIQETQYF
TGTGCCAGCAACGCCCCAACGGGACTAGCAGCACGAATACAAGAGACCCAGTACTTC
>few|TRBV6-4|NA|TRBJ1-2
CASREGLGYTF
TGTGCCAGCAGGGAGGGATTGGGCTACACCTTC
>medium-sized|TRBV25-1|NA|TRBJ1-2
CASSEFGGAPGYTF
TGTGCCAGCAGTGAATTCGGAGGGGCGCCGGGCTACACCTTC
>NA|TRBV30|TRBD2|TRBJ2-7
CAWSVRSIASSGSYEQYF
TGTGCCTGGAGTGTACGTTCTATCGCGTCTAGCGGGAGCTACGAGCAGTACTTC
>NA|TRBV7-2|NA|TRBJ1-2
CASRQGGGYTF
TGTGCCAGCAGGCAGGGCGGTGGCTACACCTTC
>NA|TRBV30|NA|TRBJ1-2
CAWSKPGTNYYGYTF
TGTGCCTGGAGTAAGCCGGGGACAAACTACTATGGCTACACCTTC
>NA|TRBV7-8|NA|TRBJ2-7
CASSFTGKSYEQYF
TGTGCCAGCAGCTTTACAGGGAAATCCTACGAGCAGTACTTC
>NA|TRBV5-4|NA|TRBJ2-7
CASSLAPQGPYEQYF
TGTGCCAGCAGCTTGGCCCCACAGGGACCCTACGAGCAGTACTTC
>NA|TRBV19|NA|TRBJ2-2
CASSPTTSGELFF
TGTGCCAGTAGTCCAACAACCTCCGGGGAGCTGTTTTTT
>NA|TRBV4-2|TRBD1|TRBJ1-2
CASSQGTGQGDYGYTF
TGTGCCAGCAGCCAAGGAACGGGACAGGGAGACTATGGCTACACCTTC
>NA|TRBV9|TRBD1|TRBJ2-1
CASSGLGQGKDEQFF
TGTGCCAGCAGCGGACTGGGACAGGGAAAGGATGAGCAGTTCTTC
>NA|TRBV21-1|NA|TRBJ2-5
CASSKNRAEAQYF
TGTGCCAGCAGCAAAAATAGAGCGGAAGCCCAGTACTTC
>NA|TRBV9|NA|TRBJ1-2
CASSVGGREEAYGYTF
TGTGCCAGCAGCGTAGGGGGCAGGGAGGAGGCCTATGGCTACACCTTC
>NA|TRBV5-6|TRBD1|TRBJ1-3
CASSLLAGGSGNTIYF
TGTGCCAGCAGCTTGTTAGCAGGGGGCAGTGGAAACACCATATATTTT
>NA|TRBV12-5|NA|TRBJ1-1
CASGPDRPMNTEAFF
TGTGCTAGTGGTCCTGACAGACCCATGAACACTGAAGCTTTCTTT
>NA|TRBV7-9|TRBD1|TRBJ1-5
CASSLTGEWDQPQHF
TGTGCCAGCAGCTTAACAGGGGAATGGGATCAGCCCCAGCATTTT
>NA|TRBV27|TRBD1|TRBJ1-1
CASSFWDRGLKNTEAFF
TGTGCCAGCAGTTTCTGGGACAGGGGGCTAAAGAACACTGAAGCTTTCTTT
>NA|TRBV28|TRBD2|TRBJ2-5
CASSLASGIWETQYF
TGTGCCAGCAGTTTAGCTAGCGGGATTTGGGAGACCCAGTACTTC
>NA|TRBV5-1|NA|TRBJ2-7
CASSWPTNSYEQYF
TGCGCCAGCAGCTGGCCCACCAACTCCTACGAGCAGTACTTC
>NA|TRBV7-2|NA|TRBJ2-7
CASSWDTSYEQYF
TGTGCCAGCAGCTGGGACACTTCCTACGAGCAGTACTTC
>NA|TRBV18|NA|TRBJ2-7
CASSPLPRDPYEQYF
TGTGCCAGCTCACCTTTACCCAGGGATCCCTACGAGCAGTACTTC